A single sample is the source of the 18 T cell receptor beta chains below, sequenced in a study of blood T cell repertoires in COVID-19. Profiling relied on immunoSEQ multiplex PCR, and the TCRdb table lists in-frame clones only, not all of them. The sample lists approximately 300,000 clones; 85% were seen once. Sequences were obtained from PBMCs or T cells enriched from blood (not recorded which). These receptors were obtained from a woman in her twenties or thirties who had been exposed to COVID-19.

V is TRBV27 and J is TRBJ2-3; D is undetermined. With 2 bases removed from V and 2 bases from J, the gap between germline ends came to 8 bases. This CDR3 contains 14 residues. Germline V lookup: CDR1 MNHEY, CDR2 SMNVEV (reference sequence). The CDR3 loop reads CASSLGRTTDTQYF. CDR3 sequence (DNA): TGTGCCAGCAGTTTAGGCAGAACCACAGATACGCAGTATTTT.

The chain employs TRBV6-4 and TRBJ1-1; no firm D call. There are 13 residues in the CDR3. The germline gives CDR1 MRHNA, CDR2 SNTAGT. The V end was cut by 5 bases, the J end by 3 bases, with 10 bases between. CDR3 in amino acids: CASSWTPDTEAFF. The DNA of the CDR3 is TGTGCCAGCAGTTGGACTCCGGACACTGAAGCTTTCTTT.

The chain recombines TRBV4-3 with TRBJ2-1, with 10 bases aligning to TRBD2. Germline trimming cut 0 bases from V and 8 bases from J; bases unmatched to any gene: 7. This CDR3 has 16 residues. Germline V lookup: CDR1 LGHNA, CDR2 YSLEER. CDR3 coding DNA: TGCGCCAGCAGCCAAGACTCCAGCGGGGGGGCCTATGAGCAGTTCTTC. Its translation: CASSQDSSGGAYEQFF.

The chain has TRBV2 and TRBJ1-5; 10 nucleotides align to TRBD1. The germline CDR1 and CDR2 sequences are SNHLY and FYNNEI. The CDR3 runs 15 residues. V shed 4 bases, J shed 0 bases, and the junction held 0 bases outside the gene matches. As DNA, the CDR3 is TGTGCCAGCAGTGGGGACAGGGGTAGCAATCAGCCCCAGCATTTT. Translating it yields CASSGDRGSNQPQHF.

This clone was seen only once. The V and J genes are TRBV2 and TRBJ1-2; D might be TRBD1 (6 bases). The CDR3 runs to 14 residues. With 6 bases removed from V and 7 bases from J, the gap between germline ends came to 18 bases. The V gene's germline CDR1 is SNHLY and CDR2 FYNNEI. CDR3 sequence reads: CASRYQGRGSGYTF. The CDR3 nucleotides read TGTGCCAGCAGATACCAGGGGCGCGGCAGTGGCTACACCTTC.

The CDR3 sequence is CASSQESSGATYEQYF. DNA for the CDR3: TGCGCCAGCAGCCAAGAATCAAGCGGGGCTACCTACGAGCAGTACTTC. The V gene is TRBV4-3, the J gene TRBJ2-7; TRBD2 matches at 7 bases. The junction had 7 bases not matched to a gene; V was cut back by 0 bases and J by 2 bases. The CDR3 is 16 amino acids. Germline CDR1 LGHNA, CDR2 YSLEER.

The chain carries TRBV4-2 and TRBJ2-3; 7 bases agree with TRBD2. After removal of 3 bases from V and 2 bases from J, the junction contained 8 bases not matched to a gene. This CDR3 contains 16 residues. From germline, CDR1 is LGHNA and CDR2 YNFKEQ. The DNA of the CDR3 is TGTGCCAGCAGCCAGAGAACTAGCGCCCTCACAGATACGCAGTATTTT. Translating gives CASSQRTSALTDTQYF.

Concerning this clone: The junction departs from the called germline gene at one end, perhaps through a read error. This sequence joins TRBV7-7 and TRBJ2-3; 10 bases fit TRBD1. The CDR3 is 15 residues long. CDR1 and CDR2 from the germline V gene are SSHAT and FNYEAQ (reference sequence). The CDR3 here is CASSQGTGESDTQYF. CDR3 bases: TGTGCTAGCAGCCAGGGGACAGGGGAATCAGATACGCAGTATTTT.

Here the CDR3 reads CASSYRVGTGALFNSPLHF. As DNA, the CDR3 is TGTGCCAGCAGTTACCGGGTAGGGACAGGTGCCCTCTTTAATTCACCCCTCCACTTT. The J gene is TRBJ1-6, the V gene TRBV27, with TRBD1 matching over 8 bases. V lost 4 bases to trimming and J lost 6 bases; unmatched junction nucleotides: 17. CDR1 is MNHEY and CDR2 is SMNVEV in the germline V gene (reference sequence). The CDR3 sequence is 19 residues long.

The chain carries TRBV5-8 and TRBJ2-7; 11 bases match TRBD2. The CDR3 contains 14 residues. Per germline, CDR1 SGHTS and CDR2 YDEGEE. The V and J ends lost 7 bases and 3 bases, in that order; junction bases with no gene match: 6. CDR3 amino acids: CASETSGANYEQYF. For the CDR3, the DNA is TGTGCCAGCGAGACTAGCGGGGCAAACTACGAGCAGTACTTC.

The chain employs TRBV12-5 and TRBJ2-5; TRBD2 aligns across 11 bases. The CDR3 is 20 residues long. V gave up 1 base and J gave up 2 bases; unmatched junction bases: 15. Germline-derived CDR1 and CDR2 are LGHNT and FRNRAP. The CDR3 is CASGLELTLPGLADQETQYF. Here the CDR3 DNA reads TGTGCTAGTGGTTTGGAACTTACCTTACCGGGACTAGCGGATCAAGAGACCCAGTACTTC.

This chain uses TRBV25-1 with TRBJ1-5; no firm D call. The CDR3 consists of 14 residues. Per germline, CDR1 MGHDK and CDR2 SYGVNS. Trimming took 6 bases from V and 0 from J, leaving 9 bases between them. For the CDR3, the DNA is TGTGCCAGCAGCCTCTGTCTTAGCAATCAGCCCCAGCATTTT. It translates to CASSLCLSNQPQHF.

The chain uses TRBV19 and TRBJ1-5; no firm D call. Germline CDR1 reads LNHDA; CDR2 reads SQIVND (reference sequence). The CDR3 is 12 amino acids. With 7 bases removed from V and 4 bases from J, the gap between germline ends came to 8 bases. The CDR3 DNA is TGTGCCAGTAATCTCTTTAATCAGCCCCAGCATTTT. Encoded protein: CASNLFNQPQHF.

This clone has a handful of counts. The rearrangement joins TRBV19 to TRBJ2-2; D is undetermined. Trimming shortened V by 9 bases and J by 6 bases, and 11 bases separated the two germline ends. The CDR3 runs to 12 residues. Germline V gene data show CDR1 as LNHDA and CDR2 as SQIVND (reference sequence). The CDR3 here is CASHNPPGELFF. The CDR3 nucleotides are TGTGCCAGCCACAACCCCCCCGGGGAGCTGTTTTTT.

The chain links TRBV7-9 to TRBJ1-3; 7 nucleotides align to TRBD1. CDR3 size: 12 residues. V shed 5 bases and J 14 bases; nucleotides not matched to a gene: 9. In germline, CDR1 is SEHNR, CDR2 FQNEAQ (reference sequence). DNA of the CDR3: TGTGCCAGCAGCCCGTCGGGGACAGTCGTATATTTT. Residues: CASSPSGTVVYF.

This chain connects TRBV5-5 to TRBJ2-1; 10 bases agree with TRBD2. From germline, CDR1 is SGHKS and CDR2 YYEKEE (reference sequence). This CDR3 comprises 15 residues. The J segment lost 8 bases and the V segment lost 6 bases, leaving 11 bases of the junction unmatched. CDR3 loop: CASKPSGSGFHEQFF. Written as DNA, the CDR3 is TGTGCCAGCAAACCTAGCGGGAGTGGTTTCCATGAGCAGTTCTTC.

The chain has TRBV19 and TRBJ2-1; 10 positions match TRBD2. CDR1 is LNHDA, CDR2 SQIVND, per germline (reference sequence). The V and J ends lost 3 bases and 9 bases, in that order; junction bases with no gene match: 2. This CDR3 has 13 amino acids. The CDR3 DNA follows: TGTGCCAGTAGTATGGCTAGCGGGAGTGAGCAGTTCTTC. Amino acids: CASSMASGSEQFF.

The chain carries TRBV6-6 and TRBJ1-6; the match to TRBD1 covers 11 bases. V gave up 5 bases and J gave up 10 bases; unmatched junction bases: 13. CDR3 length equals 17 residues. The germline CDR1 and CDR2 sequences are MNHNY and SVGAGI (reference sequence). DNA for the CDR3: TGTGCCAGCAGTCCCCTCCTGCCGGGACAGGGGGTGTCACCCCTCCACTTT. Translating it yields CASSPLLPGQGVSPLHF.